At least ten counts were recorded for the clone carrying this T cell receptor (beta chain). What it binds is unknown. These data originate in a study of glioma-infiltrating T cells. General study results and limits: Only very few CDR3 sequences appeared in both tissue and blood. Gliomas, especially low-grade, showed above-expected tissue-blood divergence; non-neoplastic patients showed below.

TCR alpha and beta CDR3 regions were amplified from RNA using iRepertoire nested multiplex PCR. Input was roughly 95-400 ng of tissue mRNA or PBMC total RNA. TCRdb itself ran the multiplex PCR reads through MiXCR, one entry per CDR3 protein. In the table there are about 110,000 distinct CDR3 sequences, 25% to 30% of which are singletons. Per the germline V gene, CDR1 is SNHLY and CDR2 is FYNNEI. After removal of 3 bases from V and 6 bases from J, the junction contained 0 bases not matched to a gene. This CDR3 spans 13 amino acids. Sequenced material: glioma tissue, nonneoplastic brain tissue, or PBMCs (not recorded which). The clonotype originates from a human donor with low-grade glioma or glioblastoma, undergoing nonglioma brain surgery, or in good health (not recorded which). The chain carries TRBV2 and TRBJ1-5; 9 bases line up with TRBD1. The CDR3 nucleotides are TGTGCCAGCAGTGAGGGACAGGGTCAGCCCCAGCATTTT. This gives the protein CASSEGQGQPQHF.